These 21 T cell receptor beta chains were sequenced from one sample in a study of blood T cell repertoires in COVID-19. The protocol was immunoSEQ multiplex PCR, while the TCRdb copy is restricted to in-frame clones and leaves out a portion. Of fewer than 150,000 clones in the sample, more than 70% were seen once. The sequenced material came from peripheral blood. These receptor sequences come from a human donor in a cohort sampled during active COVID-19.

This clone was seen more than once but under ten times. This chain connects TRBV4-1 to TRBJ2-7; the match to TRBD2 covers 14 bases. Germline V gene sequence: CDR1 MGHRA, CDR2 YSYEKL. The CDR3 has 15 amino acids. V lost 3 bases, J lost 4 bases, and 2 bases stayed unmatched. The CDR3 loop reads CASSQGTSGGYEQYF. The CDR3 coding sequence is TGCGCCAGCAGCCAGGGGACTAGCGGGGGTTACGAGCAGTACTTC.

The count of this clone is one. This rearrangement joins TRBV19 to TRBJ2-7; D gene unclear. The CDR3 is 16 amino acids. Per germline, CDR1 LNHDA and CDR2 SQIVND (reference sequence). The ends were cut back, 4 bases at V and 0 bases at J, with 16 bases in the middle. The DNA of the CDR3 is TGTGCCAGTAGTACCACCTCCTCCCCAGGCTCCTACGAGCAGTACTTC. Protein sequence: CASSTTSSPGSYEQYF.

J is TRBJ1-2 and V is TRBV3-1 (or the pseudogene TRBV3-2); D gene uncertain. The CDR3 is 14 amino acids. Between the trimmed V and J ends, which lost 7 bases and 3 bases, there was a span of 15 bases. Germline V gene lookup returns CDR1 LGHDT and CDR2 YNNKEL (reference sequence). CDR3 nucleotide sequence: TGTGCCAGCACTGAGCGGGAGGTATACTATGGCTACACCTTC. This codes for CASTEREVYYGYTF.

This clone has just a few counts. The chain is built from TRBV6-5 and TRBJ1-6; tentatively, D is TRBD1 (6 bases). Germline V CDR1 and CDR2: MNHEY, SVGAGI. The CDR3 totals 16 residues. The ends were cut back, 3 bases at V and 4 bases at J, with 13 bases in the middle. As DNA, the CDR3 is TGTGCCAGCAGTTATACAGGGACGGGATATAATTCACCCCTCCACTTT. It encodes CASSYTGTGYNSPLHF.

V and J are TRBV6-5 and TRBJ2-1; maybe TRBD2 (6 bases). Looked up from germline, CDR1 is MNHEY and CDR2 is SVGAGI. V gave up 2 bases and J gave up 12 bases, with 14 bases separating them. CDR3 length: 13 amino acids. CDR3 coding DNA: TGTGCCAGCAGTTACCCGGGACTCCTTCGGCAGTTCTTC. It encodes CASSYPGLLRQFF.

CDR3 protein: CAKDRATGELFF. The CDR3 bases are TGTGCCAAGGACAGGGCCACCGGGGAGCTGTTTTTT. The gene calls are TRBV21-1 and TRBJ2-2; TRBD1, as called in the table, went unchecked against the DNA. TRBV21-1 is marked as a pseudogene. This CDR3 contains 12 residues.

This chain joins TRBV30 and TRBJ2-3, with 12 bases lining up with TRBD2. V lost 1 base to trimming and J lost 4 bases; unmatched junction nucleotides: 3. The CDR3 is 15 residues long. From germline, CDR1 is GTSNPN and CDR2 SVGIG (reference sequence). The CDR3: CAWSASSGGADTQYF. As DNA, the CDR3 is TGTGCCTGGAGTGCCTCTAGCGGGGGGGCAGATACGCAGTATTTT.

The V gene is TRBV15, the J gene TRBJ1-1; D possibly corresponds to TRBD1 (6 bases). Looked up from germline, CDR1 is LNHNV and CDR2 is YYDKDF (reference sequence). V was shortened by 3 bases and J by 6 bases, with 14 bases between the two germline ends. The length of the CDR3 is 14 residues. The CDR3 loop is CATSRSRGFSEAFF. The CDR3 DNA reads TGTGCCACCAGCAGGAGCAGGGGATTCTCTGAAGCTTTCTTT.

The rearrangement uses TRBV15 and TRBJ1-2; D unresolved. The CDR3 runs to 15 residues. The V gene lost 5 bases and the J gene lost 0 bases, with 13 bases spanning the gap. Germline values: CDR1 LNHNV, CDR2 YYDKDF (reference sequence). The chain's CDR3 is CATSGVDSANYGYTF. The CDR3 DNA reads as TGTGCCACCAGCGGCGTAGACTCAGCTAACTATGGCTACACCTTC.

V is TRBV7-9 and J is TRBJ2-1; 7 bases fit TRBD2. The J segment lost 5 bases and the V segment lost 3 bases, leaving 7 bases of the junction unmatched. The CDR3 loop spans 15 amino acids. Germline V gives CDR1 SEHNR, CDR2 FQNEAQ (reference sequence). This CDR3 is CASSFRLAMNNEQFF. The CDR3 coding sequence is TGTGCCAGCAGCTTTCGACTAGCAATGAACAATGAGCAGTTCTTC.

V gene TRBV12-3 or TRBV12-4 combines with J gene TRBJ2-6, with D unclear. The CDR3 loop spans 13 amino acids. The germline V and J ends were trimmed by 7 bases and 0 bases, with 4 bases remaining between them. Here the CDR3 reads CASTVSGANVLTF. CDR3 in DNA: TGTGCCAGCACCGTCTCTGGGGCCAACGTCCTGACTTTC.

The chain joins TRBV6-6 to TRBJ2-7; D possibly corresponds to TRBD1 (5 bases). Between the trimmed V and J ends, which lost 6 bases and 1 base, there was a span of 16 bases. This CDR3 spans 15 amino acids. From germline, CDR1 is MNHNY and CDR2 SVGAGI (reference sequence). This CDR3 is CASSLRGAASYEQYF. The CDR3 DNA sequence: TGTGCCAGCAGCCTAAGGGGTGCAGCTTCCTACGAGCAGTACTTC.

This clone occurred a few times. The chain has TRBV19 and TRBJ1-2; 11 bases map to TRBD1. The CDR3 is made up of 16 amino acids. Losses at the gene ends were 6 bases for V and 2 bases for J; bases not matched to a gene: 8. Per germline, CDR1 LNHDA and CDR2 SQIVND (reference sequence). The CDR3 DNA sequence: TGTGCCAGTAGCCCGGACAGGGGGCGACCCAACTATGGCTACACCTTC. Protein product: CASSPDRGRPNYGYTF. Variable domain in full (rest from reference TRBV19 and TRBJ1-2): DGGITQSPKYLFRKEGQNVTLSCEQNLNHDAMYWYRQDPGQGLRLIYYSQIVNDFQKGDIAEGYSVSREKKESFPLTVTSAQKNPTAFYLCASSPDRGRPNYGYTFGSGTRLTVV.

The rearrangement uses TRBV4-2 and TRBJ2-7; D may be TRBD2 (5 bases). Germline assignment: CDR1 LGHNA and CDR2 YNFKEQ. This CDR3 has 13 amino acids. Trimming cost V 4 bases and J 1 base, with 8 bases left between them. The CDR3 is CASSRTESYEQYF. The DNA for the CDR3 is TGTGCCAGCAGCCGGACTGAGTCCTACGAGCAGTACTTC.

J is TRBJ1-2 and V is TRBV5-4, with D unresolved. Trimming shortened V by 4 bases and J by 4 bases, and 14 bases separated the two germline ends. CDR3 length: 14 residues. In germline, CDR1 is SGHNT, CDR2 YYREEE (reference sequence). The CDR3 reads CASSPVGRIYGYTF. The CDR3 DNA is TGTGCCAGCAGCCCCGTCGGCAGGATCTATGGCTACACCTTC.

The rearrangement joins TRBV5-6 to TRBJ2-5; TRBD2 agrees at 8 bases. The V gene's germline CDR1 is SGHDT and CDR2 YYEEEE. V shed 5 bases and J 5 bases; nucleotides not matched to a gene: 14. This CDR3 region has 16 residues. The CDR3 DNA sequence: TGTGCCAGCAGTCCTCTCCCCCGGGGGGGCAGGGAGACCCAGTACTTC. Protein product: CASSPLPRGGRETQYF.

The chain has TRBV7-9 and TRBJ1-1, with 7 bases matching TRBD1. After removal of 7 bases from V and 11 bases from J, the junction contained 13 bases not matched to a gene. CDR1 and CDR2 from the germline V gene are SEHNR and FQNEAQ (reference sequence). The CDR3 is 13 residues long. The CDR3 DNA is TGTGCCAGCACCTTCAGCGCCAGGGGGTGGGCTTTCTTT. As protein: CASTFSARGWAFF.

CDR3 loop: CSVAWDRVGNTEAFF. In DNA, the CDR3 is TGCAGCGTTGCCTGGGACAGGGTAGGGAACACTGAAGCTTTCTTT. The genes are TRBV29-1 and TRBJ1-1, with 9 bases identical to TRBD1. This CDR3 has 15 residues. Per the germline V gene, CDR1 is SQVTM and CDR2 is ANQGSEA. The V and J ends lost 4 bases and 1 base, in that order; junction bases with no gene match: 7.

The CDR3 sequence is CASPAGEPGNTIYF. DNA of the CDR3: TGTGCCAGTCCCGCGGGCGAGCCTGGAAACACCATATATTTT. The chain has TRBV19 and TRBJ1-3; D unclear. CDR1 LNHDA and CDR2 SQIVND come from the germline V gene (reference sequence). The CDR3 length is 14 residues. The V and J ends lost 8 bases and 2 bases respectively, with 13 bases between them.

This clone was seen more than once but under ten times. This chain uses TRBV5-4 with TRBJ2-7, with D perhaps TRBD2 (6 bases). V gave up 1 base and J gave up 5 bases, with 16 bases separating them. This CDR3 is built from 15 residues. Per germline, CDR1 SGHNT and CDR2 YYREEE (reference sequence). Written as DNA, the CDR3 is TGTGCCAGCAGCTTGAAGAGGTGGGGACTCGACGAGCAGTACTTC. Translated, it gives CASSLKRWGLDEQYF.

The chain joins TRBV2 to TRBJ2-7, with TRBD1 as a possible D gene (5 bases). V was trimmed by 2 bases and J by 2 bases, leaving 7 bases between them. The CDR3 extends over 13 amino acids. Germline lookup yields CDR1 SNHLY and CDR2 FYNNEI. In DNA, the CDR3 is TGTGCCAGCAGTGAACAGGGTACCTACGAGCAGTACTTC. It encodes CASSEQGTYEQYF.